What follows is one T cell receptor beta chain and its context. Trimming left V 3 bases short and J 1 base short, with 6 bases between. Germline V gene lookup returns CDR1 KGHSH and CDR2 LQKENI. This CDR3 contains 13 residues. The data were obtained in a study of blood T cell repertoires in COVID-19. Assay used: immunoSEQ multiplex PCR; TCRdb lists only in-frame clones, some missing. Among roughly 180,000 clones listed, around 81% were seen once. Source material: peripheral blood. This clonotype originated in a woman in her thirties or forties with COVID-19, enrolled during active disease. The rearrangement joins TRBV18 to TRBJ1-1, with D uncertain. The CDR3 sequence: CASSPLENTEAFF. CDR3 DNA sequence: TGTGCCAGCTCACCCCTAGAGAACACTGAAGCTTTCTTT.